Below are 28 T cell receptor beta chains sequenced from a single sample in a study of T cells in Graves' hyperthyroidism and ophthalmopathy. RNA transcripts were the template for amplifying TCR beta CDR3 regions. HTBI primers were used for first-round RT-PCR of the TCR CDR3. TCRdb analysed the multiplex PCR reads with MiXCR anew, one entry per CDR3 protein. Found here are over 650,000 distinct CDR3 sequences, roughly 15% of them singletons; the top ten hold around 8.1%. Sequenced sample: blood. The receptors derive from a man aged 18 to 35 with Graves' hyperthyroidism.

With respect to this clonotype: Given a much more abundant clone one base away, this may be a read error. This sequence joins TRBV2 and TRBJ2-1; D call uncertain. Trimming removed 3 bases at V and 3 bases at J, with 3 bases between. In germline, CDR1 is SNHLY, CDR2 FYNNEI. There are 12 residues in the CDR3. For the CDR3, the DNA is TGTGCCAGCAGTGACGACTACAATGAGCAGTTCTTC. Translated: CASSDDYNEQFF.

The J gene is TRBJ2-7, the V gene TRBV24-1; perhaps TRBD2 as D (7 bases). Trimming removed 0 bases at V and 3 bases at J, with 17 bases between. There are 17 residues in the CDR3. Germline V CDR1 and CDR2: KGHDR, SFDVKD. The CDR3 protein is CATSDLPLTGGSYEQYF. The DNA of the CDR3 is TGTGCCACCAGTGATTTGCCCCTGACAGGCGGGAGCTACGAGCAGTACTTC.

This clonotype was recorded a few times. The chain carries TRBV4-2 and TRBJ1-6; no definite D call. Germline CDR1 reads LGHNA; CDR2 reads YNFKEQ. V lost 0 bases to trimming and J lost 4 bases, with 4 bases between them. The CDR3 is made up of 14 amino acids. The CDR3 reads CASSQDSYNSPLHF. CDR3 DNA: TGTGCCAGCAGCCAAGACAGTTATAATTCACCCCTCCACTTT.

This clonotype was observed a handful of times. The rearrangement uses TRBV9 and TRBJ2-7; possible D gene TRBD2, 5 bases. The CDR3 has 15 amino acids. The V gene lost 4 bases and the J gene lost 5 bases, with 19 bases spanning the gap. The V gene's germline CDR1 is SGDLS and CDR2 YYNGEE. Here the CDR3 reads CASSPGLQILDEQYF. The CDR3, as DNA: TGTGCCAGCAGCCCCGGACTCCAAATCCTGGACGAGCAGTACTTC.

The chain employs TRBV6-6 and TRBJ1-2; D remains ambiguous. Germline CDR1 MNHNY, CDR2 SVGAGI (reference sequence). The CDR3 extends over 14 amino acids. V lost 2 bases, J lost 1 base, and 8 bases lay in between. The CDR3 nucleotides are TGTGCCAGCAGTTACCGCAGAGATAACTATGGCTACACCTTC. The encoded protein is CASSYRRDNYGYTF.

The chain carries TRBV7-8 and TRBJ1-5; D may be TRBD1 (5 bases). Germline assignment: CDR1 SGHVS and CDR2 FQNEAQ. The CDR3 is 16 amino acids. With 4 bases removed from V and 0 bases from J, the gap between germline ends came to 13 bases. This CDR3 is CASSSTGGYSNQPQHF. The CDR3 DNA reads as TGTGCCAGCAGCTCCACTGGGGGATATAGCAATCAGCCCCAGCATTTT.

This clonotype showed up many times. CDR3 nucleotide sequence: TGTGCCAGCAGTCAGCTAGCGGGAGGCCCGGGGGTCCAAGAGACCCAGTACTTC. Its protein is CASSQLAGGPGVQETQYF. The chain has TRBV27 and TRBJ2-5; 11 nucleotides match TRBD2. J gave up 1 base and V 5 bases, and 12 bases lay outside the gene matches. There are 18 residues in the CDR3. CDR1 MNHEY and CDR2 SMNVEV come from the germline V gene (reference sequence).

This clonotype was detected ten times or more. The genes are TRBV7-8 and TRBJ2-1; D is uncertain. There are 16 residues in the CDR3. The V end was cut by 5 bases, the J end by 4 bases, with 18 bases between. Germline assignment: CDR1 SGHVS and CDR2 FQNEAQ. CDR3 sequence (DNA): TGTGCCAGCAGCCTTCGTAGGTTCTATGGATACAATGAGCAGTTCTTC. It encodes CASSLRRFYGYNEQFF.

This clonotype came up a few times. V and J are TRBV7-9 and TRBJ2-1; D remains ambiguous. Per the germline V gene, CDR1 is SEHNR and CDR2 is FQNEAQ (reference sequence). Trimming removed 4 bases at V and 5 bases at J, with 12 bases between. There are 14 residues in the CDR3. CDR3 in DNA: TGTGCCAGCAGCTCTCTCCTGTTCGACAATGAGCAGTTCTTC. The encoded protein is CASSSLLFDNEQFF.

Ten or more counts support this clonotype. The chain joins TRBV20-1 to TRBJ2-4, with 10 bases matching TRBD2. The trim removed 6 bases at V and 5 bases at J, leaving 13 bases unmatched. The CDR3 loop spans 16 amino acids. Germline loops: CDR1 DFQATT, CDR2 SNEGSKA (reference sequence). The chain's CDR3 is CSAAPSLAGEENIQYF. The CDR3 DNA sequence: TGCAGTGCCGCCCCGTCGCTAGCGGGAGAGGAAAACATTCAGTACTTC.

This clonotype has more than one count but fewer than ten. V and J are TRBV27 and TRBJ2-7; TRBD2 might be the D (6 bases). V lost 2 bases, J lost 0 bases, and 11 bases lay in between. Germline V lookup: CDR1 MNHEY, CDR2 SMNVEV (reference sequence). CDR3 size: 15 residues. The CDR3 nucleotides are TGTGCCAGCAGTTTAAGCGGCGGGAACTCCTACGAGCAGTACTTC. Amino acids: CASSLSGGNSYEQYF.

This clonotype was counted at least ten times. This sequence joins TRBV27 and TRBJ2-1, with TRBD2 matching 10 bases. V shed 0 bases and J 9 bases; nucleotides not matched to a gene: 8. This CDR3 comprises 16 residues. The germline CDR1 and CDR2 sequences are MNHEY and SMNVEV (reference sequence). The CDR3 sequence is CASSLSGLAGEGEQFF. DNA of the CDR3: TGTGCCAGCAGTTTATCAGGTCTAGCGGGAGAGGGTGAGCAGTTCTTC.

In its sample, this clonotype was seen many times. The chain uses TRBV28 and TRBJ2-2, with 8 bases aligning to TRBD2. With V trimmed by 5 bases and J by 3 bases, 5 bases remained unmatched. CDR1 and CDR2 from the germline V gene are MDHEN and SYDVKM. The CDR3 totals 15 residues. Written as DNA, the CDR3 is TGTGCCAGCAGTCCCGGGACTAGTGACACCGGGGAGCTGTTTTTT. Protein: CASSPGTSDTGELFF.

The rearrangement uses TRBV9 and TRBJ2-5; D gene uncertain. CDR3 length: 15 amino acids. V dropped 3 bases and J dropped 0 bases, with 12 bases sitting between them. The germline gives CDR1 SGDLS, CDR2 YYNGEE. The CDR3 DNA follows: TGTGCCAGCAGCGCCGGACGGGTGTACCAAGAGACCCAGTACTTC. Its protein is CASSAGRVYQETQYF.

The sample holds a few counts of this clonotype. V is TRBV7-9 and J is TRBJ2-1; 7 nucleotides agree with TRBD2. CDR3 length: 18 amino acids. CDR1 and CDR2 (germline): SEHNR, FQNEAQ (reference sequence). V lost 1 base, J lost 0 bases, and 9 bases stayed unmatched. The CDR3 protein is CASSLGTRDWSSYNEQFF. The CDR3 DNA follows: TGTGCCAGCAGCTTAGGGACTAGGGACTGGAGCTCCTACAATGAGCAGTTCTTC.

This chain uses TRBV12-3 or TRBV12-4 with TRBJ2-2; 9 bases align to TRBD1. The ends lost 5 bases at V and 8 bases at J; junction bases unmatched: 6. CDR3 length: 14 amino acids. The CDR3 DNA reads as TGTGCCAGCAGTCAGGGGACAGGGTCAGGGGAGCTGTTTTTT. It yields the protein CASSQGTGSGELFF.

This clonotype was counted ten times or more. J is TRBJ2-7 and V is TRBV10-3; a possible D gene is TRBD2 (7 bases). Trimming cost V 7 bases and J 2 bases, with 18 bases left between them. There are 15 residues in the CDR3. The V gene's germline CDR1 is ENHRY and CDR2 SYGVKD. CDR3 in DNA: TGTGCCATCAAGGGGGGGGGGACTACACCCTACGAGCAGTACTTC. This gives the protein CAIKGGGTTPYEQYF.

This clonotype was detected many times. This chain joins TRBV28 and TRBJ2-4; 7 bases line up with TRBD2. J gave up 8 bases and V 3 bases, and 7 bases lay outside the gene matches. The CDR3 has 14 residues. Per the germline V gene, CDR1 is MDHEN and CDR2 is SYDVKM. CDR3 amino acids: CASSFPRLADIQYF. The CDR3 DNA reads TGTGCCAGCAGTTTCCCCAGACTAGCAGACATTCAGTACTTC.

This clonotype appeared many times. The chain carries TRBV6-2 or TRBV6-3 and TRBJ2-1; either TRBD1 or TRBD2 may supply D (6 bases each). V dropped 10 bases and J dropped 0 bases, with 19 bases sitting between them. The length of the CDR3 is 16 residues. Germline V gene data show CDR1 as MNHEY and CDR2 as SVGEGT. The CDR3 loop reads CATTSRGESSYNEQFF. DNA for the CDR3: TGTGCCACAACCTCTAGGGGGGAGAGCTCCTACAATGAGCAGTTCTTC.

This chain uses TRBV10-3 with TRBJ1-4; D ambiguous. Germline assignment: CDR1 ENHRY and CDR2 SYGVKD. V lost 2 bases, J lost 4 bases, and 8 bases lay in between. CDR3 length: 14 amino acids. The chain's CDR3 is CAISERGSNEKLFF. The CDR3 DNA follows: TGTGCCATCAGTGAGCGAGGGAGTAATGAAAAACTGTTTTTT.

Ten or more counts support this clonotype. J is TRBJ2-7 and V is TRBV7-8; D not resolved. With 5 bases removed from V and 1 base from J, the gap between germline ends came to 15 bases. The CDR3 extends over 15 amino acids. Germline V gene sequence: CDR1 SGHVS, CDR2 FQNEAQ. DNA for the CDR3: TGTGCCAGCAGCCCCGGCAGGCGCACTTCCTACGAGCAGTACTTC. This translates into CASSPGRRTSYEQYF. Full variable domain (missing parts from reference TRBV7-8 and TRBJ2-7): GAGVSQSPRYKVAKRGQDVALRCDPISGHVSLFWYQQALGQGPEFLTYFQNEAQLDKSGLPSDRFFAERPEGSVSTLKIQRTQQEDSAVYLCASSPGRRTSYEQYFGPGTRLTVT.

The J gene is TRBJ2-7, the V gene TRBV18; a weak D match, TRBD1 (6 bases). The CDR3 spans 14 residues. Trimming pared 2 bases from V and 3 bases from J, leaving 11 bases between. CDR1 and CDR2 from the germline V gene are KGHSH and LQKENI. The CDR3 DNA sequence: TGTGCCAGCTCACCAAGCAGGGGCCTCTACGAGCAGTACTTC. Encoded protein: CASSPSRGLYEQYF.

This clonotype was found many times. The gene calls are TRBV20-1 and TRBJ1-4; TRBD1 is a possible D gene (5 bases). The V end was cut by 6 bases, the J end by 8 bases, with 16 bases between. Germline lookup yields CDR1 DFQATT and CDR2 SNEGSKA (reference sequence). The CDR3 totals 13 residues. The CDR3 bases are TGCAGTGCCCCGGACACGACGCGGGAAAAACTGTTTTTT. It specifies CSAPDTTREKLFF.

This clonotype showed up many times. This chain connects TRBV18 to TRBJ1-2; a possible D gene is TRBD1 (5 bases). Germline loops: CDR1 KGHSH, CDR2 LQKENI. There are 15 residues in the CDR3. Trimming cost V 3 bases and J 6 bases, with 17 bases left between them. CDR3 coding DNA: TGTGCCAGCTCACCTTCCCCAGGCGGGACTAATGGCTACACCTTC. Translating it yields CASSPSPGGTNGYTF.

This clonotype has just a few counts. The V and J genes are TRBV12-3 or TRBV12-4 and TRBJ1-2, with 7 positions matching TRBD1. CDR3 length: 11 amino acids. The junction had 5 bases not matched to a gene; V was cut back by 3 bases and J by 13 bases. CDR3 region: CASSFDRVATF. The CDR3 region has the DNA TGTGCCAGCAGTTTCGACAGGGTAGCCACCTTC.

This clonotype showed up many times. J is TRBJ1-5 and V is TRBV2; tentative D call: TRBD1 (5 bases). The V and J ends lost 3 bases and 2 bases respectively, with 8 bases between them. CDR1 is SNHLY, CDR2 FYNNEI, per germline. The CDR3 loop spans 14 amino acids. The CDR3 coding sequence is TGTGCCAGCAGTGACAGGGATGGCAATCAGCCCCAGCATTTT. Translation: CASSDRDGNQPQHF.

The rearrangement uses TRBV18 and TRBJ2-7, with D unclear. Trimming cost V 3 bases and J 4 bases, with 10 bases left between them. From germline, CDR1 is KGHSH and CDR2 LQKENI. The CDR3 contains 13 residues. The CDR3 DNA reads as TGTGCCAGCTCACCCAACAGTTTATACGAGCAGTACTTC. Residues: CASSPNSLYEQYF. The full variable domain, completed using reference TRBV18 and TRBJ2-7, is NAGVMQNPRHLVRRRGQEARLRCSPMKGHSHVYWYRQLPEEGLKFMVYLQKENIIDESGMPKERFSAEFPKEGPSILRIQQVVRGDSAAYFCASSPNSLYEQYFGPGTRLTVT.

This clonotype was seen at least ten times. The V gene is TRBV7-2, the J gene TRBJ2-3, with TRBD2 as a possible D gene (7 bases). The length of the CDR3 is 18 residues. V dropped 0 bases and J dropped 3 bases, with 19 bases sitting between them. CDR1 and CDR2 (germline): SGHTA, FQGNSA. The chain's CDR3 is CASSLAFLGGRGTDTQYF. In nucleotides, the CDR3 is TGTGCCAGCAGCTTAGCGTTCCTCGGGGGGCGCGGTACAGATACGCAGTATTTT.